The source of this T cell receptor beta chain is a study of cytomegalovirus exposure and HLA in healthy donors. Study-level background: The 120 validation repertoires and the approximately 700 first-cohort repertoires shared a platform, a later analysis reported. Study observations and caveats: One later analysis, an examination of the 120 or so validation repertoires, found that first-cohort TCR clusters tended to co-occur in them.

TCRdb's copy holds only in-frame clones and misses some; the assay was immunoSEQ multiplex PCR. The table records 230,000 or so clones, almost 90% of them present only once. It was the approximately 110-subject validation cohort, separate from the roughly 700-subject first cohort, to which the donors belonged. On this clone itself: The antigen is undetermined.

This CDR3 spans 15 amino acids. Germline CDR1 reads SNHLY; CDR2 reads FYNNEI. J gave up 4 bases and V 5 bases, and 8 bases lay outside the gene matches. V usage is TRBV2 and J usage is TRBJ2-1; TRBD2 matches 7 bases. The receptor comes from a woman under 30 in good health and CMV-seronegative. Specimen: PBMCs. CDR3 nucleotides: TGTGCCAGCAGTCCCACAACCGGGGGGTACAATGAGCAGTTCTTC. As protein: CASSPTTGGYNEQFF.